This TCR beta chain was captured in a study of shared clonotypes between healthy human individuals (dated by TCRdb to the early 2020s). Regarding the research as a whole: The cohort included three men and a couple of women between 18 and 49 years of age. Per donor, three plates each were used for CD4 naive and CD4 memory, two for CD8 naive, and one for CD8 memory. Libraries were prepared and TCR repertoires were sequenced by different laboratories using diverse techniques, in order to increase sequencing depth and limit assay-specific biases. Leukapheresis yielded between about 0.85 and 9 billion PBMCs per donor. To estimate repertoire size and how much clonotypes are shared between individuals, the study performed deep sequencing of blood TCR repertoires from a handful of healthy adults. Findings and caveats that apply to the study as a whole: Rarefaction of sorted-subset datasets indicated incomplete sequencing despite the large sequencing depth. Because the study included only a small number of donors, the genetic and exposure-history diversity represented was limited. Roughly 5% of naive CD4, 3.5% of naive CD8, 2.3% of memory CD4, and over 0.35% of memory CD8 clonotypes were shared across several donors. Higher generation probabilities were observed for clonotypes shared by all four sorted-subset donors than for non-shared clonotypes. Pairwise subsampling led to the expectation that sequencing depth would affect the degree of clonotype sharing among donors. Sampling was restricted to blood, and TCR repertoires in tissues likely differ from the TCR repertoires found in blood. Naive subsets generally had larger estimated clonotype richness than memory subsets.

Its CDR3 holds 15 amino acids, cysteine through phenylalanine. Left in the record is the CDR3 DNA by itself, 45 bases read in frame from the first base. Trimming removed 4 bases from V and 0 bases from J; the gene matches leave 6 bases unexplained. In the germline V gene (reference sequence), CDR1 corresponds to GTSNPN and CDR2 to SVGIG. The donors were healthy, HIV-negative adults with no recently reported acute infections or vaccinations. All donors were Caucasian adults living in Nashville, Tennessee, USA. Magnetic negative selection was used to enrich CD4+ T cells, after which naive cells were positively selected on CD45RA and the negative fraction became the memory subset. After blood collection by leukapheresis, PBMCs were isolated using Ficoll-Histopaque density gradient centrifugation and then cryopreserved in the vapor phase of liquid nitrogen. Analytical flow cytometry was used to check the purity and quantity of each magnetically sorted T cell population. Genomic DNA was isolated from each sorted fraction and quantified by UV absorbance on a Nanodrop 2000c.

Worth noting for this clone: Its antigen is unknown. One base away there is no much larger clone; base qualities are not given.

TCR CDR3 regions were amplified from genomic DNA by multiplex PCR using the deep immunoSEQ assay. Extracted genomic DNA from each cell subset was spread evenly across all wells of several immunoSEQ 96-well plates, with each plate serving as a replicate. For sorted subsets, each replicate PCR was loaded with about 0.2 ug genomic DNA, equivalent to 30,000 to 35,000 T cell genomes. The purified libraries were quantified using a Qubit 3.0 fluorometer, sized with a Bioanalyzer 2100, and then quantified again using the KAPA Library Quantification kit. Every immunoSEQ 96-well plate was sequenced on a separate single-read 150-cycle Illumina NextSeq 550 flow cell. In the paper's pipeline: Because the immunoSEQ output included only junctional sequences and no quality scores, the filtering could not be the same as the filtering used for full-length reads. To assign V/J genes and CDR3, sequences were annotated against IMGT germline references using PyIR, a Python wrapper for IgBLAST v1.9. Reads were filtered out if the reads had weak V/J assignments (E-value above 1e-6), no CDR3, stop codons, out-of-frame junctions, or ambiguous translated residues. V3J clonotypes were defined as sequences sharing the same inferred V gene, J gene, and CDR3 amino acid sequence. The percentage overlap between two repertoires was calculated by dividing the number of shared unique clonotypes by the size of the smaller repertoire. Repertoire richness was assessed with RTK rarefaction, the Chao1 estimator, and Recon v2.1 estimates of unobserved clonotypes. For all TCRbeta clonotypes obtained by the gDNA method from a few donors, generation probabilities were computed with OLGA. Sourced from immuneACCESS, this table was stored by TCRdb with only in-frame sequences that have V and J called. A share of the clones is absent; for the studies checked, an unresolved V gene accounts for under half, and the remainder has no known explanation. V, J and clone size are taken as reported in that table, and D and trimming were inferred from the DNA itself. The sample includes 2 million to 2.5 million clones, with 85% to 95% observed a single time. The ten largest clones represent 0.3% to 0.4% of the sample.

Input material: naive CD4+ T cells from PBMCs. Sample cell subset or site, as interpreted from the label and publication: CD45RA+ positively selected. The rearrangement combines TRBV30 with TRBJ2-4; 7 nucleotides in the junction match TRBD1. This clonotype was sampled from a man in his late teens or twenties in good health. Some clones in this sample may be carry-over from other donors' samples. The CDR3 reads CAWTQGQLAKNIQYF. The DNA sequence reads TGTGCCTGGACCCAGGGACAGCTAGCCAAAAACATTCAGTACTTC.